What follows are 27 T cell receptor beta chains derived from one specimen sequenced in a study of OX40 agonist ivuxolimab in advanced cancers. TCRdb's copy holds only in-frame clones and misses some; the assay was immunoSEQ multiplex PCR. This table holds 57,000 or so clones, roughly 83% found once. The material was CD4+ or CD8+ T cells sorted from blood, obtained in a trial of the OX40 agonist ivuxolimab. These receptors came from an adult with an advanced solid tumor such as melanoma, head and neck, liver or kidney cancer.

The CDR3 is CASSLVPGRSSGGSWETQYF. The CDR3 DNA is TGTGCCAGCAGTTTAGTCCCCGGCAGATCTAGCGGGGGATCCTGGGAGACCCAGTACTTC. The chain is built from TRBV27 and TRBJ2-5; 10 bases align to TRBD2. Per germline, CDR1 MNHEY and CDR2 SMNVEV (reference sequence). After removal of 2 bases from V and 5 bases from J, the junction contained 20 bases not matched to a gene. CDR3 length: 20 amino acids.

This clone has only a few counts. The chain links TRBV10-2 to TRBJ1-5; D gene uncertain. The germline V and J ends were trimmed by 2 bases and 4 bases, with 9 bases remaining between them. This CDR3 is 14 amino acids long. Germline V gives CDR1 WSHSY, CDR2 SAAADI. CDR3 DNA sequence: TGCGCCAGCAGTGAGATACAATCAAATCAGCCCCAGCATTTT. Its protein is CASSEIQSNQPQHF.

V and J are TRBV10-3 and TRBJ2-2; no clear D gene. The CDR3 covers 14 residues. Germline V CDR1 and CDR2: ENHRY, SYGVKD. The V gene lost 8 bases and the J gene lost 0 bases, with 10 bases spanning the gap. This CDR3 is CAIRPPANTGELFF. In DNA form, the CDR3 reads TGTGCCATCCGACCGCCGGCGAACACCGGGGAGCTGTTTTTT.

The chain joins TRBV7-3 to TRBJ2-2; tentatively, D is TRBD2 (5 bases). Deletions cut 0 bases from V and 3 bases from J, with 8 bases between. CDR1 and CDR2 (germline): SGHTA, FQGTGA. There are 15 residues in the CDR3. The CDR3 reads CASSLTGSHTGELFF. CDR3 in DNA: TGTGCCAGCAGCTTAACGGGGAGCCACACCGGGGAGCTGTTTTTT.

The chain recombines TRBV28 with TRBJ2-2; D is undetermined. The CDR3 consists of 16 residues. Germline CDR1 MDHEN, CDR2 SYDVKM. V lost 1 base and J lost 1, with 10 bases in between. The CDR3 region is CASSLYAQRNTGELFF. The CDR3 nucleotides are TGTGCCAGCAGTTTATACGCACAGAGGAACACCGGGGAGCTGTTTTTT.

This chain joins TRBV28 and TRBJ2-4, with 8 bases fitting TRBD2. J gave up 5 bases and V 1 base, and 1 base lay outside the gene matches. The CDR3 has 14 residues. Germline V gene data show CDR1 as MDHEN and CDR2 as SYDVKM. CDR3 DNA sequence: TGTGCCAGCAGTTTATCGGGACTAGAAAACATTCAGTACTTC. This sequence encodes CASSLSGLENIQYF.

The J gene is TRBJ2-3, the V gene TRBV19; 7 bases are a match to TRBD1. Trimming cost V 5 bases and J 2 bases; bases outside gene matches: 10. CDR1 is LNHDA, CDR2 SQIVND, per germline (reference sequence). The CDR3 sequence is 16 residues long. CDR3 sequence: CASSSTSRGTTDTQYF. The CDR3 DNA follows: TGTGCCAGTAGTTCAACCAGCAGGGGGACCACAGATACGCAGTATTTT.

CDR3 DNA sequence: TGTGCCAGCCGGAAGATAGGGGGCAACACCGGGGAGCTGTTTTTT. Translated, it gives CASRKIGGNTGELFF. The V call is TRBV11-1, the J call TRBJ2-2; 7 nucleotides line up with TRBD1. After removal of 8 bases from V and 2 bases from J, the junction contained 8 bases not matched to a gene. The CDR3 extends over 15 amino acids. In germline, CDR1 is SGHAT, CDR2 FQDESV (reference sequence).

V is TRBV9 and J is TRBJ1-5; D remains unclear. The ends were cut back, 4 bases at V and 7 bases at J, with 18 bases in the middle. CDR3 length equals 15 residues. Germline V gene lookup returns CDR1 SGDLS and CDR2 YYNGEE. The CDR3 loop reads CASSPTNGVGQPQHF. CDR3 nucleotides: TGTGCCAGCAGCCCAACGAACGGGGTCGGGCAGCCCCAGCATTTT.

CDR3 region: CASGSIKVRDCGCEQYF. CDR3 bases: TGTGCTAGTGGTTCCATCAAAGTCCGGGACTGTGGTTGCGAGCAGTACTTC. The chain couples TRBV12-5 to TRBJ2-7; tentative D call: TRBD2 (6 bases). The CDR3 sequence is 17 residues long. V lost 4 bases and J 6 bases, leaving 25 bases between the germline ends. CDR1 is LGHNT, CDR2 FRNRAP, per germline.

The chain has TRBV9 and TRBJ2-2; 8 bases line up with TRBD2. With V trimmed by 4 bases and J by 5 bases, 13 bases remained unmatched. The CDR3 is made up of 17 amino acids. Germline-derived CDR1 and CDR2 are SGDLS and YYNGEE. The CDR3 sequence is CASSPSGGGFGTGELFF. DNA for the CDR3: TGTGCCAGCAGCCCCTCCGGGGGGGGTTTTGGGACCGGGGAGCTGTTTTTT.

A remark on this clone: This sample also contains other DNA sequences that code for the same CDR3. The chain couples TRBV6-1 to TRBJ2-1; a weak D match, TRBD1 (5 bases). Trimming left V 6 bases short and J 7 bases short, with 7 bases between. Germline V gene data show CDR1 as MNHNS and CDR2 as SASEGT. This CDR3 has 11 amino acids. The CDR3: CASRTGNEQFF. In DNA, the CDR3 is TGTGCCAGCAGAACAGGTAATGAGCAGTTCTTC.

This clone was counted once. The gene calls are TRBV19 and TRBJ2-7; 13 nucleotides line up with TRBD2. The CDR3 extends over 15 amino acids. V lost 5 bases, J lost 1 base, and 2 bases stayed unmatched. Germline V gene data show CDR1 as LNHDA and CDR2 as SQIVND (reference sequence). The CDR3 sequence: CASSGLAGASYEQYF. The CDR3, as DNA: TGTGCCAGTAGTGGACTAGCGGGGGCATCCTACGAGCAGTACTTC.

V gene TRBV4-2 combines with J gene TRBJ2-7; D not certain. Germline lookup yields CDR1 LGHNA and CDR2 YNFKEQ. V gave up 0 bases and J gave up 3 bases, with 9 bases separating them. The CDR3 runs to 14 residues. Here the CDR3 reads CASSQDLAHYEQYF. CDR3 bases: TGTGCCAGCAGCCAAGATTTAGCCCACTACGAGCAGTACTTC.

To note about this clone: Other DNA variants within this sample encode the same CDR3. The rearrangement links TRBV20-1 to TRBJ2-7; D is possibly TRBD2 (5 bases). This CDR3 is built from 11 residues. V was clipped by 6 bases and J by 2 bases, with 8 bases between them. Germline loops: CDR1 DFQATT, CDR2 SNEGSKA (reference sequence). CDR3 sequence (DNA): TGCAGTGCAGGAGGAACCTACGAGCAGTACTTC. This translates into CSAGGTYEQYF.

The chain combines TRBV10-3 with TRBJ2-7, with D unclear. V gave up 10 bases and J gave up 1 base, with 17 bases separating them. Germline lookup yields CDR1 ENHRY and CDR2 SYGVKD. The CDR3 totals 14 residues. CDR3 nucleotide sequence: TGTGCCACCCAAACAGCCGCCCTTTCCTACGAGCAGTACTTC. Residues: CATQTAALSYEQYF.

Comments on this clone: At one end the junction does not follow the germline gene, possibly because of a read error. The chain couples TRBV7-7 to TRBJ2-5; 8 positions agree with TRBD1. CDR3 size: 20 residues. CDR1 SSHAT and CDR2 FNYEAQ come from the germline V gene (reference sequence). This CDR3 reads CASSPNPDRASLGYQETQYF. The CDR3 DNA reads as TGTGCTAGCAGCCCTAACCCGGACAGGGCAAGTTTGGGGTACCAAGAGACCCAGTACTTC. Filled out from reference TRBV7-7 and TRBJ2-5, the complete variable domain reads GAGVSQSPRYKVTKRGQDVTLRCDPISSHATLYWYQQALGQGPEFLTYFNYEAQPDKSGLPSDRFSAERPEGSISTLTIQRTEQRDSAMYRCASSPNPDRASLGYQETQYFGPGTRLLVL.

This clone was seen once. The rearrangement uses TRBV30 and TRBJ2-3; D could derive from TRBD1 or TRBD2 (5 bases each). V lost 5 bases and J 1 base, leaving 13 bases between the germline ends. The CDR3 has 14 amino acids. CDR1 GTSNPN and CDR2 SVGIG come from the germline V gene (reference sequence). CDR3 amino acids: CAWALMGGTDTQYF. Here the CDR3 DNA reads TGTGCCTGGGCCTTGATGGGGGGCACAGATACGCAGTATTTT. Drawing the rest from reference TRBV30 and TRBJ2-3, the complete variable domain is SQTIHQWPATLVQPVGSPLSLECTVEGTSNPNLYWYRQAAGRGLQLLFYSVGIGQISSEVPQNLSASRPQDRQFILSSKKLLLSDSGFYLCAWALMGGTDTQYFGPGTRLTVL.

This clone came up a few times. This chain uses TRBV6-1 with TRBJ2-7; D not resolved. V was shortened by 5 bases and J by 6 bases, with 11 bases between the two germline ends. Per germline, CDR1 MNHNS and CDR2 SASEGT. This CDR3 has 12 amino acids. The CDR3 DNA reads TGTGCCAGCAGTTTTCCGGGCCGCGAGCAGTACTTC. It codes for CASSFPGREQYF.

This clone was seen a handful of times. Mismatch with germline at one junction end may stem from a read error. The CDR3 is CASSLAFGTEGF. In nucleotides, the CDR3 is TGTGCCAGCAGCTTAGCTTTCGGGACGGAGGGCTTT. The genes are TRBV7-9 and TRBJ1-1, with a tentative D call TRBD1 (5 bases). CDR1 is SEHNR and CDR2 is FQNEAQ in the germline V gene (reference sequence). This CDR3 has 12 residues.

In its sample, this clone was seen a few times. V and J are TRBV6-5 and TRBJ1-4; perhaps TRBD1 as D (5 bases). V dropped 2 bases and J dropped 8 bases, with 15 bases sitting between them. The CDR3 contains 15 residues. Germline V gives CDR1 MNHEY, CDR2 SVGAGI. The CDR3 spells CASSYMSQGQEKLFF. CDR3 in DNA: TGTGCCAGCAGTTACATGTCGCAGGGCCAAGAAAAACTGTTTTTT.

The chain joins TRBV7-2 to TRBJ2-5; TRBD2 matches 10 bases. The CDR3 runs 14 residues. Unmatched junction bases numbered 4, after V lost 6 bases and J lost 3 bases. Germline-derived CDR1 and CDR2 are SGHTA and FQGNSA. CDR3 sequence: CASSKRGGKETQYF. CDR3 DNA sequence: TGTGCCAGCAGTAAGCGGGGGGGGAAAGAGACCCAGTACTTC.

The CDR3 is CASSYMAGGIYEQYF. The CDR3 nucleotides are TGTGCCAGCAGTTACATGGCAGGGGGGATCTACGAGCAGTACTTC. The rearrangement links TRBV6-5 to TRBJ2-7; D possibly corresponds to TRBD1 (7 bases). In germline, CDR1 is MNHEY, CDR2 SVGAGI. This CDR3 spans 15 amino acids. Trimming stripped 2 bases from V and 3 bases from J, with 14 bases between.

V gene TRBV9 combines with J gene TRBJ2-6, with 10 bases aligning to TRBD1. CDR1 SGDLS and CDR2 YYNGEE come from the germline V gene. CDR3 length equals 19 residues. Trimming at V came to 2 bases and at J to 4 bases, leaving 12 bases not matched to a gene. Here the CDR3 reads CASSVLLGGQGSGANVLTF. Here the CDR3 DNA reads TGTGCCAGCAGCGTGTTACTGGGGGGACAGGGGTCCGGGGCCAACGTCCTGACTTTC.

The rearrangement uses TRBV10-3 and TRBJ1-3, with 8 bases that match TRBD1. Germline loops: CDR1 ENHRY, CDR2 SYGVKD. The trim removed 6 bases at V and 4 bases at J, leaving 5 bases unmatched. CDR3 length: 14 amino acids. The CDR3 bases are TGTGCCATCAGGCCGGACAGGGAAGGAAACACCATATATTTT. Its protein product is CAIRPDREGNTIYF.

This chain joins TRBV7-6 and TRBJ1-3, with 10 bases fitting TRBD1. CDR1 and CDR2 (germline): SGHVS, FNYEAQ. This CDR3 is built from 17 residues. Trimming cost V 5 bases and J 0 bases; bases outside gene matches: 7. The CDR3 here is CASSLRQGASSGNTIYF. The CDR3 nucleotides read TGTGCCAGCAGCCTCCGACAGGGGGCCAGCTCTGGAAACACCATATATTTT.

The V and J genes are TRBV10-3 and TRBJ2-3; TRBD2 matches at 11 bases. Germline V gene data show CDR1 as ENHRY and CDR2 as SYGVKD. The J segment lost 0 bases and the V segment lost 11 bases, leaving 13 bases of the junction unmatched. The CDR3 sequence is 17 residues long. The CDR3 is CASTGTSGSSSTDTQYF. In nucleotides, the CDR3 is TGTGCCTCTACCGGGACTAGCGGATCTTCTAGCACAGATACGCAGTATTTT.